Listed below are T cell receptor beta chains from one sample, sequenced in a study of CD8 T cells in Susac syndrome. TCRdb reprocessed the immunoSEQ multiplex PCR reads with MiXCR, giving one entry per CDR3 protein. The table records 250,000 to 300,000 distinct CDR3 sequences, over 75% of them present only once. The sample was CD8+ T cells from PBMCs. These receptor sequences come from a human donor with multiple sclerosis. Each CDR3 is given with its conserved first and last residue. The order of the fields is V gene, clone size, J gene, D gene, CDR3 DNA, CDR3 protein. The D gene is left open where the match is weak. Part of the rows lack a size; the others show once, few, many or a class for expanded clones.

TRBV18	NA	TRBJ1-5	TRBD1	TGTGCCAGCTCCACCGGGACAGGGTATGGCAATCAGCCCCAGCATTTT	CASSTGTGYGNQPQHF
TRBV7-2	NA	TRBJ2-1	NA	TGTGCCACGAGGGGGGGCGTGAGCTCCTACAATGAGCAGTTCTTC	CATRGGVSSYNEQFF
TRBV5-8	NA	TRBJ2-2	NA	TGTGCCAGCAGGACATCCGGGGAGCTGTTTTTT	CASRTSGELFF
TRBV28	NA	TRBJ2-5	NA	TGTGCCAGCAGTTTAAAAAGCAGGGAACTTGAGACCCAGTACTTC	CASSLKSRELETQYF
TRBV2	NA	TRBJ1-4	NA	TGTGCCAGCAGTGAACGGGGGGCTGGCGAAAAACTGTTTTTT	CASSERGAGEKLFF
TRBV28	few	TRBJ2-2	NA	TGTGCCAGCAGTTTGGTGGGAGGTGTAGGCTACACCGGGGAGCTGTTTTTT	CASSLVGGVGYTGELFF
TRBV2	NA	TRBJ2-5	TRBD1	TGTGCCAGCAGTGAAATAGTCGGGCCTGGACAGGCGCAAGAGACCCAGTACTTC	CASSEIVGPGQAQETQYF
TRBV10-3	NA	TRBJ2-3	TRBD2	TGTGCCACCGGACTAGCGGGATCAACGCAGTATTTT	CATGLAGSTQYF
TRBV14	NA	TRBJ1-1	NA	TGTGCCAGCAGCCAAGTATACATGGACACTGAAGCTTTCTTT	CASSQVYMDTEAFF
TRBV27	once	TRBJ1-2	TRBD1	TGTGCCAGCAGTTGGGGCCCGGGACAGGGGATGTATGGCTACACCTTC	CASSWGPGQGMYGYTF
TRBV13	NA	TRBJ2-2	TRBD2	TGTGCCAGCAGCTCGGGACTAGCGGGAGTCACCGGGGAGCTGTTTTTT	CASSSGLAGVTGELFF
TRBV30	NA	TRBJ2-1	NA	TGTGCCTGGGGCGGGACTGTTACTAGCAATGAGCAGTTCTTC	CAWGGTVTSNEQFF
TRBV4-1	NA	TRBJ2-3	NA	TGCGCCAGCAGCCAAGATCCCCCGGGGCGGGCAGATACGCAGTATTTT	CASSQDPPGRADTQYF
TRBV9	NA	TRBJ2-1	NA	TGTGCCAGCAGCGTAGATGCGGCGCTTTACGAGCAGTTCTTC	CASSVDAALYEQFF
TRBV11-1	once	TRBJ2-2	TRBD2	TGTGCCAGCAGCCAGACTAGCGGGATCTCCGGGGAGCTGTTTTTT	CASSQTSGISGELFF
TRBV13	NA	TRBJ1-1	TRBD1	TGTGCCAGCAGCCCCCGTGGGACAGGGGGAAGGGCCACTGAAGCTTTCTTT	CASSPRGTGGRATEAFF
TRBV30	NA	TRBJ1-2	NA	TGTGCCTGGAGTGTAGGCGTCGGGTTCTACACCTTC	CAWSVGVGFYTF
TRBV6-1	NA	TRBJ1-2	NA	TGTGCCAGCACGACAGGTTATGGCTACACCTTC	CASTTGYGYTF
TRBV5-1	NA	TRBJ2-2	TRBD2	TGCGCCAGCAGCCCTACCCTAGCGGGAGAAGGATTAGTGGCCGGGGAGCTGTTTTTT	CASSPTLAGEGLVAGELFF
TRBV23-1	NA	TRBJ2-1	TRBD2	TGCGCCAGCAGTCAATCTGGGCACGGGAGGAGCTCCTACAATGAGCAGTTCTTC	CASSQSGHGRSSYNEQFF
TRBV28	NA	TRBJ2-1	NA	TGTGCCCACCGGGGGCTAGCGAATGAGCAGTTCTTC	CAHRGLANEQFF
TRBV30	NA	TRBJ2-3	NA	TGTGCCTGGAGGCCAGACCCCGTTGATACGCAGTATTTT	CAWRPDPVDTQYF
TRBV28	NA	TRBJ2-1	TRBD2	TGTGCCAGCAGTCTAGGGGCTAGCGGGAGTCGTTACAATGAGCAGTTCTTC	CASSLGASGSRYNEQFF
TRBV7-9	NA	TRBJ2-5	NA	TGTGCCAGTCTAGACCCCCGGGGCAGGGGCTTCCACCAAGAGACCCAGTACTTC	CASLDPRGRGFHQETQYF
TRBV20-1	few	TRBJ2-7	TRBD2	TGCAGTGCTAGAGATGGCGGGAGGGCTCTCCACGAGCAGTACTTC	CSARDGGRALHEQYF
TRBV9	NA	TRBJ2-1	TRBD1	TGTGCCAGCAGCGTAGCAATGTCCGGGACAGGGCACAATGAGCAGTTCTTC	CASSVAMSGTGHNEQFF
TRBV20-1	NA	TRBJ2-5	NA	TGCAGTGCTAGAACGGGGCCAGTTGTTGGGACCCAGTACTTC	CSARTGPVVGTQYF
TRBV7-9	NA	TRBJ1-1	NA	TGTGCCAGGCGTAGAGTTCCGACGGTGAACACTGAAGCTTTCTTT	CARRRVPTVNTEAFF
TRBV10-3	NA	TRBJ2-5	NA	TGTGCCATCAGTGAGACCCACATGGGACAAGAGACCCAGTACTTC	CAISETHMGQETQYF
TRBV27	NA	TRBJ2-2	NA	TGTGCCAGCACAGTCAGGGTAAACACCGGGGAGCTGTTTTTT	CASTVRVNTGELFF
TRBV11-2	NA	TRBJ2-5	NA	TGTGCCAGCAGCACTCACGGCGGAGAGACCCAGTACTTC	CASSTHGGETQYF
TRBV4-1	NA	TRBJ2-3	NA	TGCGCCAGCAGCCAAGAATCTGGGACCTCCACGCATACGCAGTATTTT	CASSQESGTSTHTQYF
TRBV28	NA	TRBJ1-1	NA	TGTGCCAGTGGGCTGCTAACTGAAGCTTTCTTT	CASGLLTEAFF
TRBV6-1	NA	TRBJ2-1	TRBD2	TGTGCCAGCAGTGCGTCCACTAGCGGATACAATGAGCAGTTCTTC	CASSASTSGYNEQFF
TRBV20-1	NA	TRBJ2-7	TRBD2	TGCAGTGCCCAACCGGGACTAGCGGATCCTAGCTCCTACGAGCAGTACTTC	CSAQPGLADPSSYEQYF
TRBV3-1	NA	TRBJ2-7	NA	TGTGCCAGCGAGAGCCAGGACTCCTACGAGCAGTACTTC	CASESQDSYEQYF
TRBV7-9	NA	TRBJ2-7	NA	TGTGCCAGCAGCTCGCAGGAATACCCCTACGAGCAGTACTTC	CASSSQEYPYEQYF
TRBV6-5	NA	TRBJ1-1	NA	TGTGCCAGCAGTTACTCGCAGGGGAGTGAAGCTTTCTTT	CASSYSQGSEAFF
TRBV19	once	TRBJ1-5	NA	TGTGCCAGTAGTATCCAGGATAGCAATCAGCCCCAGCATTTT	CASSIQDSNQPQHF
TRBV11-2	NA	TRBJ2-2	TRBD2	TGTGCCAGCAGCCCCGGACTAGCGGGAGGGCTTTTGGCAGGGGAGCTGTTTTTT	CASSPGLAGGLLAGELFF
TRBV12-3/TRBV12-4	NA	TRBJ2-1	TRBD2	TGTGCCAGCAGGCCCGAGGTGGGGAGCGGGAGGCCCCACAATGAGCAGTTCTTC	CASRPEVGSGRPHNEQFF
TRBV7-2	few	TRBJ1-1	NA	TGTGCCAGCAGCTATGACGGGGGGGCTGAAGCTTTCTTT	CASSYDGGAEAFF
TRBV7-2	NA	TRBJ2-7	NA	TGTGCCAGCAGCTTAGCGGGAGGCCCGGCAAATACCTACGAGCAGTACTTC	CASSLAGGPANTYEQYF
TRBV30	few	TRBJ2-7	NA	TGTGCCTGGAGTGTGGGGTCGGGTGAGCAGTACTTC	CAWSVGSGEQYF
TRBV3-1	NA	TRBJ1-5	NA	TGTGCCAGCAGCCAAGGTGGCGGGGGATATAGCAATCAGCCCCAGCATTTT	CASSQGGGGYSNQPQHF
TRBV6-1	NA	TRBJ2-4	NA	TGTGCCAGCCCCGAGGACGGAGGGAGGTTCTTAGCCAAAAACATTCAGTACTTC	CASPEDGGRFLAKNIQYF
TRBV11-1	NA	TRBJ2-1	TRBD2	TGTGCCAGCAGCTGGCTAGCGGTGGGGTCCTACAATGAGCAGTTCTTC	CASSWLAVGSYNEQFF
TRBV25-1	NA	TRBJ2-7	TRBD1	TGTGCCAGCAGTGAAGCAGGGGGCAATCCCTACGAGCAGTACTTC	CASSEAGGNPYEQYF
TRBV7-9	NA	TRBJ1-2	NA	TGTGCCAGCAGCTTCTCGACAGGACCCTATGGCTACACCTTC	CASSFSTGPYGYTF
TRBV7-9	few	TRBJ1-1	NA	TGTGCCAGCAGCCACCTTGGGAACACTGAAGCTTTCTTT	CASSHLGNTEAFF